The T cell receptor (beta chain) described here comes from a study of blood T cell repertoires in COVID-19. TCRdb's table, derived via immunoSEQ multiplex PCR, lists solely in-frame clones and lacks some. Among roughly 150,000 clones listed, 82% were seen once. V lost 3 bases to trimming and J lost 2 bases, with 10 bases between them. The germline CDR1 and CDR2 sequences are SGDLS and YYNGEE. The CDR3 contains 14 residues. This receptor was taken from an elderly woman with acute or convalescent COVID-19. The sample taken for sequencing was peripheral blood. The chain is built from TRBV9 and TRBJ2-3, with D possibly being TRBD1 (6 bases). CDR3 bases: TGTGCCAGCAGCGGGGACACTTACACAGATACGCAGTATTTT. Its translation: CASSGDTYTDTQYF.